Following are 32 T cell receptor beta chains from one sample sequenced in a study of T cell repertoires in cytomegalovirus infection. Antigens of these TCRs are unknown. MiXCR was run by TCRdb on the reads, yielding one entry per CDR3 protein. Of about 68,000 distinct CDR3 sequences detected, 20% to 25% appear once; the ten largest clones hold 79%. Source material: PBMCs, sequenced either directly or after in vitro stimulation (not recorded which). The receptors were gathered from a human donor in good health (CMV status not recorded). Some clones in this sample may be carry-over from other donors' samples.

DNA for the CDR3: TGTGCCAGCAGGGTAAACAGGGGAAACGAGCAGTACTTC. It encodes CASRVNRGNEQYF. The V gene is TRBV2, the J gene TRBJ2-7; 7 positions match TRBD1. This CDR3 contains 13 residues. Germline trimming cut 6 bases from V and 5 bases from J; bases unmatched to any gene: 7. Looked up from germline, CDR1 is SNHLY and CDR2 is FYNNEI.

This clonotype was recorded a few times. V gene TRBV20-1 combines with J gene TRBJ2-1; the match to TRBD2 covers 12 bases. The CDR3 has 18 residues. V was clipped by 1 base and J by 6 bases; unmatched bases: 13. Germline-derived CDR1 and CDR2 are DFQATT and SNEGSKA (reference sequence). This CDR3 is CSARALPRLAGDRNEQFF. In DNA, the CDR3 is TGCAGTGCTAGAGCCCTTCCGAGACTAGCGGGAGATCGCAATGAGCAGTTCTTC.

This clonotype was picked up many times. The chain recombines TRBV14 with TRBJ1-1; D remains ambiguous. This CDR3 spans 13 amino acids. V was pared by 6 bases and J by 3 bases, with 11 bases between. Germline V gene data show CDR1 as SGHDN and CDR2 as FVKESK. CDR3 sequence: CASSGLGYTEAFF. The CDR3 DNA follows: TGTGCCAGCAGTGGACTCGGGTACACTGAAGCTTTCTTT.

V gene TRBV2 combines with J gene TRBJ2-1; 8 nucleotides match TRBD2. The CDR3 has 13 amino acids. J was trimmed by 1 base and V by 9 bases; bases with no gene match: 2. Germline V gene sequence: CDR1 SNHLY, CDR2 FYNNEI. The CDR3 loop is CASSGESYNEQFF. The DNA of the CDR3 is TGTGCCAGTAGCGGGGAGTCCTACAATGAGCAGTTCTTC.

The rearrangement uses TRBV18 and TRBJ2-7, with D perhaps TRBD1 (6 bases). Germline CDR1 KGHSH, CDR2 LQKENI. The CDR3 runs 14 residues. The ends were cut back, 3 bases at V and 2 bases at J, with 11 bases in the middle. The CDR3 sequence is CASSPQGMPYEQYF. DNA for the CDR3: TGTGCCAGCTCACCCCAGGGGATGCCCTACGAGCAGTACTTC.

This rearrangement joins TRBV27 to TRBJ1-1, with TRBD1 matching over 8 bases. This CDR3 is built from 16 residues. Trimming cost V 6 bases and J 0 bases; bases outside gene matches: 9. Germline CDR1 reads MNHEY; CDR2 reads SMNVEV (reference sequence). CDR3 sequence reads: CASSNPRDRLNTEAFF. As DNA, the CDR3 is TGTGCCAGCAGCAATCCTAGGGACAGGCTGAACACTGAAGCTTTCTTT.

This clonotype has more than one count but fewer than ten. V usage is TRBV30 and J usage is TRBJ1-5, with a tentative D call TRBD1 (6 bases). Germline CDR1 and CDR2: GTSNPN and SVGIG (reference sequence). CDR3 length equals 15 residues. Trimming removed 2 bases at V and 3 bases at J, with 14 bases between. CDR3 residues: CAWSRGMGDNQPQHF. The CDR3, as DNA: TGTGCCTGGAGTAGGGGGATGGGGGACAATCAGCCCCAGCATTTT. The whole variable domain, remainder taken from reference TRBV30 and TRBJ1-5, is SQTIHQWPATLVQPVGSPLSLECTVEGTSNPNLYWYRQAAGRGLQLLFYSVGIGQISSEVPQNLSASRPQDRQFILSSKKLLLSDSGFYLCAWSRGMGDNQPQHFGDGTRLSIL.

V gene TRBV24-1 combines with J gene TRBJ1-2; D remains ambiguous. The CDR3 has 14 residues. Trimming pared 3 bases from V and 5 bases from J, leaving 12 bases between. Germline V lookup: CDR1 KGHDR, CDR2 SFDVKD. CDR3 in DNA: TGTGCCACCAGTGATCCTGGAGGTCGGTATGGCTACACCTTC. Its protein product is CATSDPGGRYGYTF.

This clonotype was found a few times. V and J are TRBV4-3 and TRBJ2-2, with D unresolved. The CDR3 contains 12 residues. Looked up from germline, CDR1 is LGHNA and CDR2 is YSLEER. V lost 6 bases and J 5 bases, leaving 7 bases between the germline ends. This chain's CDR3 is CASSHSTGELFF. The CDR3, as DNA: TGCGCCAGCAGTCACTCTACCGGGGAGCTGTTTTTT.

The rearrangement links TRBV18 to TRBJ1-6; 7 bases fit TRBD1. Germline V gene lookup returns CDR1 KGHSH and CDR2 LQKENI. CDR3 size: 14 residues. Trimming removed 8 bases from V and 5 bases from J; junction bases left unmatched: 6. The CDR3: CASAGDSNNSPLHF. The CDR3, as DNA: TGTGCCAGCGCCGGGGACAGCAATAATTCACCCCTCCACTTT.

This clonotype came up many times. The rearrangement joins TRBV7-8 to TRBJ2-2, with D unclear. With 1 base removed from V and 9 bases from J, the gap between germline ends came to 12 bases. CDR1 and CDR2 (germline): SGHVS, FQNEAQ. This CDR3 comprises 14 residues. The chain's CDR3 is CASSLDYHYRELFF. The CDR3 nucleotides are TGTGCCAGCAGCTTAGACTATCACTACCGGGAGCTGTTTTTT.

This clonotype was picked up many times. The chain joins TRBV6-6 to TRBJ2-1; 11 nucleotides agree with TRBD2. The length of the CDR3 is 15 residues. From germline, CDR1 is MNHNY and CDR2 SVGAGI (reference sequence). Trimming cost V 6 bases and J 7 bases; bases outside gene matches: 8. This CDR3 is CASRLGTSGKNEQFF. In DNA, the CDR3 is TGTGCCAGCAGACTCGGGACTAGCGGTAAGAATGAGCAGTTCTTC.

This clonotype came up a few times. The rearrangement joins TRBV7-8 to TRBJ2-1; D unclear. The ends were cut back, 0 bases at V and 0 bases at J, with 12 bases in the middle. Germline V CDR1 and CDR2: SGHVS, FQNEAQ. The CDR3 is made up of 17 amino acids. In DNA, the CDR3 is TGTGCCAGCAGCTTAGCGCGGTTCTCAAGCTCCTACAATGAGCAGTTCTTC. It encodes CASSLARFSSSYNEQFF.

V gene TRBV5-1 combines with J gene TRBJ2-3; perhaps TRBD2 as D (5 bases). CDR1 SGHRS and CDR2 YFSETQ come from the germline V gene. V lost 2 bases, J lost 0 bases, and 7 bases lay in between. The CDR3 has 14 amino acids. The CDR3 region is CASSFGLSTDTQYF. CDR3 in DNA: TGCGCCAGCAGCTTCGGACTCAGCACAGATACGCAGTATTTT.

This clonotype occurred many times. The genes are TRBV7-2 and TRBJ2-7; D not certain. Germline V CDR1 and CDR2: SGHTA, FQGNSA. V was shortened by 1 base and J by 0 bases, with 10 bases between the two germline ends. The CDR3 consists of 15 residues. CDR3: CASSLVGQSSYEQYF. CDR3 coding DNA: TGTGCCAGCAGCTTAGTGGGCCAGAGCTCCTACGAGCAGTACTTC.

This clonotype was seen more than once but under ten times. This chain uses TRBV25-1 with TRBJ2-2; a possible D gene is TRBD1 (5 bases). CDR3 size: 15 residues. Germline-derived CDR1 and CDR2 are MGHDK and SYGVNS. With 1 base removed from V and 3 bases from J, the gap between germline ends came to 9 bases. The CDR3 spells CASSELDRDTGELFF. The CDR3 nucleotides read TGTGCCAGCAGTGAATTAGACAGAGACACCGGGGAGCTGTTTTTT.

There are many counts of this clonotype. V and J are TRBV7-6 and TRBJ1-1, with D hard to call. The CDR3 is made up of 15 amino acids. CDR1 is SGHVS, CDR2 FNYEAQ, per germline. Trimming stripped 5 bases from V and 0 bases from J, with 13 bases between. CDR3: CASSPTGRLNTEAFF. In nucleotides, the CDR3 is TGTGCCAGCAGCCCAACCGGGCGGCTGAACACTGAAGCTTTCTTT.

This clonotype was found many times. This chain connects TRBV7-2 to TRBJ2-6; the match to TRBD2 covers 12 bases. The CDR3 runs 17 residues. J gave up 1 base and V 4 bases, and 2 bases lay outside the gene matches. Germline loops: CDR1 SGHTA, CDR2 FQGNSA. CDR3 protein: CASSSGLAGSGANVLTF. The CDR3 nucleotides are TGTGCCAGCAGCTCCGGACTAGCGGGATCTGGGGCCAACGTCCTGACTTTC.

Worth noting for this clonotype: Mismatch with germline at one junction end may stem from a read error. V and J are TRBV12-3 or TRBV12-4 and TRBJ1-3; no reliable D call. This CDR3 region has 10 residues. For the CDR3, the DNA is TGTGCCAGCAGTTTAGGCCCCCCAATTTTT. Residues: CASSLGPPIF.

This clonotype appeared a few times. V and J are TRBV7-2 and TRBJ2-1; D could derive from TRBD1 or TRBD2 (5 bases each). CDR1 is SGHTA and CDR2 is FQGNSA in the germline V gene. The ends were cut back, 4 bases at V and 9 bases at J, with 19 bases in the middle. This CDR3 spans 15 amino acids. For the CDR3, the DNA is TGTGCCAGCAGCTCCCGTGGGGGAAGTGTCGGTGAGCAGTTCTTC. Its translation: CASSSRGGSVGEQFF.

The chain has TRBV9 and TRBJ1-3; D not resolved. CDR3 length equals 14 residues. V was clipped by 0 bases and J by 1 base, with 5 bases between them. The V gene's germline CDR1 is SGDLS and CDR2 YYNGEE. The CDR3 DNA sequence: TGTGCCAGCAGCGTAGAACAGTCTGGAAACACCATATATTTT. Translated, it gives CASSVEQSGNTIYF.

V usage is TRBV2 and J usage is TRBJ2-2; maybe TRBD1 (6 bases). Germline V gene sequence: CDR1 SNHLY, CDR2 FYNNEI. V was shortened by 6 bases and J by 9 bases, with 11 bases between the two germline ends. The CDR3 loop spans 12 amino acids. The CDR3 sequence is CASRDDRRELFF. CDR3 DNA: TGTGCCAGCAGGGATGACAGGAGGGAGCTGTTTTTT.

The sample holds a few counts of this clonotype. The chain couples TRBV4-1 to TRBJ1-5, with TRBD1 as a possible D gene (5 bases). The CDR3 is 15 amino acids. Trimming took 0 bases from V and 4 from J, leaving 10 bases between them. In germline, CDR1 is MGHRA, CDR2 YSYEKL. The CDR3 reads CASSQERPGNQPQHF. CDR3 DNA sequence: TGCGCCAGCAGCCAAGAAAGGCCAGGGAATCAGCCCCAGCATTTT.

This clonotype was seen many times. The rearrangement links TRBV7-2 to TRBJ2-7, with 7 positions matching TRBD1. The V and J ends lost 6 bases and 3 bases, in that order; junction bases with no gene match: 11. There are 15 residues in the CDR3. Looked up from germline, CDR1 is SGHTA and CDR2 is FQGNSA. The CDR3 region is CASSSSGTVNYEQYF. CDR3 DNA: TGTGCCAGCAGTTCATCCGGGACAGTAAACTACGAGCAGTACTTC.

This clonotype was detected many times. The gene calls are TRBV7-2 and TRBJ1-2, with 8 bases identical to TRBD1. From germline, CDR1 is SGHTA and CDR2 FQGNSA. CDR3 size: 15 residues. V dropped 1 base and J dropped 7; count of bases not matched to a gene: 8. The CDR3 DNA sequence: TGTGCCAGCAGCTTAGACAGACAGGGGAAGGGTGGCTACACCTTC. It translates to CASSLDRQGKGGYTF.

A word on this clonotype: This clone may be a read error of a much larger clone one base away. For the CDR3, the DNA is TGTGCCAGCAGCCGCCCCGAGAGTGCCGGCCAGACCCAGTACTTC. Amino acid sequence: CASSRPESAGQTQYF. The J gene is TRBJ2-5, the V gene TRBV7-2; D is ambiguous. The CDR3 is 15 amino acids. Germline values: CDR1 SGHTA, CDR2 FQGNSA. V was shortened by 5 bases and J by 6 bases, with 19 bases between the two germline ends.

This clonotype was seen repeatedly, ten times or more. The rearrangement joins TRBV7-2 to TRBJ2-3; D might be TRBD2 (5 bases). Germline CDR1 is SGHTA and CDR2 is FQGNSA. V was pared by 1 base and J by 4 bases, with 18 bases between. CDR3 size: 17 residues. The CDR3 sequence: CASSLGVTGRSADTQYF. The CDR3 DNA is TGTGCCAGCAGCTTAGGAGTGACGGGGAGATCGGCAGATACGCAGTATTTT. Drawing the rest from reference TRBV7-2 and TRBJ2-3, the complete variable domain is GAGVSQSPSNKVTEKGKDVELRCDPISGHTALYWYRQSLGQGLEFLIYFQGNSAPDKSGLPSDRFSAERTGGSVSTLTIQRTQQEDSAVYLCASSLGVTGRSADTQYFGPGTRLTVL.

CDR3 amino acids: CASSLLGGGNTEAFF. In nucleotides, the CDR3 is TGTGCCAGCAGTTTATTAGGGGGCGGGAACACTGAAGCTTTCTTT. This chain uses TRBV28 with TRBJ1-1; 7 bases are shared with TRBD1. The CDR3 extends over 15 amino acids. Germline assignment: CDR1 MDHEN and CDR2 SYDVKM. Unmatched junction bases numbered 3, after V lost 1 base and J lost 1 base.

This chain uses TRBV5-1 with TRBJ1-1, with 7 bases lining up with TRBD1. The trim removed 4 bases at V and 5 bases at J, leaving 11 bases unmatched. Germline CDR1 is SGHRS and CDR2 is YFSETQ. The CDR3 is 15 residues long. Here the CDR3 reads CASSTQTGQGTEAFF. CDR3 in DNA: TGCGCCAGCAGCACCCAGACAGGGCAGGGTACTGAAGCTTTCTTT.

V usage is TRBV29-1 and J usage is TRBJ1-1; D not resolved. The CDR3 totals 11 residues. V was cut by 3 bases and J by 6 bases, with 8 bases left in between. Germline-derived CDR1 and CDR2 are SQVTM and ANQGSEA. The CDR3 region is CSVEIDAEAFF. In nucleotides, the CDR3 is TGCAGCGTTGAGATCGACGCTGAAGCTTTCTTT.

The DNA for the CDR3 is TGTGCCAGCAGCCACCGGTACCGTGAGCAGTTCTTC. It is translated as CASSHRYREQFF. This chain connects TRBV7-2 to TRBJ2-1; D uncertain. The V end was cut by 5 bases, the J end by 9 bases, with 11 bases between. The germline V gene has CDR1 SGHTA and CDR2 FQGNSA. The CDR3 runs 12 residues. Drawing the rest from reference TRBV7-2 and TRBJ2-1, the complete variable domain is GAGVSQSPSNKVTEKGKDVELRCDPISGHTALYWYRQSLGQGLEFLIYFQGNSAPDKSGLPSDRFSAERTGGSVSTLTIQRTQQEDSAVYLCASSHRYREQFFGPGTRLTVL.

V usage is TRBV2 and J usage is TRBJ1-2, with D possibly being TRBD1 (5 bases). Per the germline V gene, CDR1 is SNHLY and CDR2 is FYNNEI. The CDR3 has 15 amino acids. V gave up 1 base and J gave up 2 bases, with 11 bases separating them. The DNA for the CDR3 is TGTGCCAGCAGTGAAGTGGGCCAGGGCAACTATGGCTACACCTTC. Translating gives CASSEVGQGNYGYTF.